This TCR beta chain emerged from a study of OX40 agonist ivuxolimab in advanced cancers. As for the study in general: Patients' therapy was ivuxolimab, an antibody that acts as an agonist of OX40 (CD134). Across the patients, intravenous ivuxolimab was delivered every 2 weeks at 0.01 to 10 mg/kg.

Germline assignment: CDR1 GTSNPN and CDR2 SVGIG (reference sequence). V gave up 3 bases and J gave up 6 bases, with 11 bases separating them. CDR3 length: 12 residues. Autoimmune disease history or systemic immunosuppression led to patient exclusion. Findings and limits, study-wide: Expanded peripheral T cells had an undetermined antigen specificity.

Repertoires were generated with immunoSEQ multiplex PCR, while TCRdb's copy carries only in-frame clones and drops some. The sample shows about 82,000 clones, 90% to 95% of them seen only once. To note about this clone: What it binds is not known.

J is TRBJ1-1 and V is TRBV30; unclear D gene. The material was CD4+ or CD8+ T cells sorted from blood, obtained in a trial of the OX40 agonist ivuxolimab. This sequence was found in an adult with an advanced solid tumor such as melanoma, head and neck, liver or kidney cancer. The CDR3 sequence is CAWSSDQAEAFF. CDR3 DNA sequence: TGTGCCTGGAGCTCCGACCAGGCTGAAGCTTTCTTT.